This is a list of T cell receptor beta chains from one sample in a study of blood T cell repertoires in COVID-19. Sequencing was performed with immunoSEQ multiplex PCR; in TCRdb, only in-frame clones are kept and a portion is missing. The sample includes 300,000 to 350,000 clones, approximately 91% of them seen just once. The sample consisted of PBMCs or T cells enriched from blood (not recorded which). The receptors shown here come from a woman in her twenties or thirties who had been exposed to COVID-19. CDR3s leave out the opening cysteine and the closing phenylalanine or tryptophan. Fields, in order: D gene, V gene, J gene, CDR3 protein. A D gene is named only where the DNA matches it firmly.

d_call: TRBD2
v_call: TRBV4-2
j_call: TRBJ2-7
cdr3_aa: ASSQNRDYGHRAYEQY

d_call: .
v_call: TRBV10-2
j_call: TRBJ1-4
cdr3_aa: ASSSQGNEKLF

d_call: TRBD1
v_call: TRBV18
j_call: TRBJ2-4
cdr3_aa: ASSPRDRGRGLAKNIQY

d_call: .
v_call: TRBV27
j_call: TRBJ2-3
cdr3_aa: ASTPGGGSTDTQY

d_call: TRBD1
v_call: TRBV5-1
j_call: TRBJ2-7
cdr3_aa: ASSPLQDRGRGEQY

d_call: .
v_call: TRBV20-1
j_call: TRBJ2-7
cdr3_aa: SAEQGPQQY

d_call: .
v_call: TRBV7-9
j_call: TRBJ1-3
cdr3_aa: ASSLASTASSGNTIY

d_call: TRBD2
v_call: TRBV11-2
j_call: TRBJ2-5
cdr3_aa: ASSPHEAGGASETQY

d_call: .
v_call: TRBV28
j_call: TRBJ2-7
cdr3_aa: ASSTSGREQY

d_call: .
v_call: TRBV19
j_call: TRBJ1-2
cdr3_aa: ASSMPGWVYGYT

d_call: .
v_call: TRBV7-2
j_call: TRBJ1-3
cdr3_aa: ASSPGAAGNTIY

d_call: .
v_call: TRBV7-9
j_call: TRBJ1-2
cdr3_aa: ASSPTGSGGYT

d_call: .
v_call: TRBV7-2
j_call: TRBJ2-7
cdr3_aa: ASSSGWYEQY

d_call: .
v_call: TRBV6-5
j_call: TRBJ2-1
cdr3_aa: ASSFYNEQF

d_call: .
v_call: TRBV7-9
j_call: TRBJ1-2
cdr3_aa: ASSSGQLNYGYT

d_call: TRBD1
v_call: TRBV28
j_call: TRBJ2-1
cdr3_aa: ASSLGGQGDDEQF

d_call: .
v_call: TRBV12-3/TRBV12-4
j_call: TRBJ2-1
cdr3_aa: ASSRQGTNEQF

d_call: TRBD1
v_call: TRBV12-3/TRBV12-4
j_call: TRBJ1-5
cdr3_aa: ASSTGVNQPQH

d_call: .
v_call: TRBV5-5
j_call: TRBJ2-3
cdr3_aa: ASSLLGAGDTQY

d_call: TRBD2
v_call: TRBV27
j_call: TRBJ2-1
cdr3_aa: ASSFPSGGGNEQF

d_call: .
v_call: TRBV7-9
j_call: TRBJ1-1
cdr3_aa: ASSLRRTVNTEAF

d_call: .
v_call: TRBV10-3
j_call: TRBJ2-7
cdr3_aa: AISPATGTYEQY

d_call: .
v_call: TRBV7-3
j_call: TRBJ1-2
cdr3_aa: ASSSNRRGDYGYT

d_call: TRBD2
v_call: TRBV27
j_call: TRBJ2-2
cdr3_aa: ASSLEASGSSGELF

d_call: .
v_call: TRBV27
j_call: TRBJ1-3
cdr3_aa: ASSSGGASGNTIY

d_call: TRBD2
v_call: TRBV28
j_call: TRBJ2-3
cdr3_aa: ASSSWREGLNTQY

d_call: .
v_call: TRBV18
j_call: TRBJ1-1
cdr3_aa: ASSPYGGADTEAF

d_call: TRBD1
v_call: TRBV9
j_call: TRBJ2-5
cdr3_aa: ASSATGTVKETQY

d_call: .
v_call: TRBV3-1/TRBV3-2
j_call: TRBJ1-1
cdr3_aa: ASSQDLQTEAF

d_call: .
v_call: TRBV6-6
j_call: TRBJ1-1
cdr3_aa: AAHSGAF

d_call: TRBD2
v_call: TRBV5-1
j_call: TRBJ2-7
cdr3_aa: ASSVQAGGEQY

d_call: .
v_call: TRBV10-3
j_call: TRBJ2-5
cdr3_aa: AITPTGRETQY

d_call: TRBD2
v_call: TRBV28
j_call: TRBJ2-3
cdr3_aa: ASSLLGTSGISTDTQY

d_call: TRBD1
v_call: TRBV7-9
j_call: TRBJ1-1
cdr3_aa: ASRPGQPNTEAF

d_call: .
v_call: TRBV12-3/TRBV12-4
j_call: TRBJ1-1
cdr3_aa: ASSFAGLTEAF

d_call: TRBD1
v_call: TRBV5-6
j_call: TRBJ2-5
cdr3_aa: ASSLRQGVGETQY

d_call: .
v_call: TRBV6-5
j_call: TRBJ1-3
cdr3_aa: ASVDEGRGNTIY